Below are 2 T cell receptor beta chains sequenced from a single sample in a study of blood T cell repertoires in COVID-19 (dated by TCRdb to about 2020). Library preparation employed the immunoSEQ multiplex PCR assay. Entries here come from immuneACCESS through TCRdb and include only in-frame sequences with V and J called. Some clones fail to appear in such tables; in the studies checked, an unresolved V gene covers under half of the shortfall, and the cause of the remainder is unknown. Within this sample are some 100,000 clones, with 65% to 90% of them counted one time only. The top ten clones comprise roughly 2.7% of the sample. Sample: PBMCs or T cells enriched from blood (not recorded which). These receptors all stem from a woman in her 50s who had recovered from COVID-19.

This clone was observed a few times. The V and J genes are TRBV3-1 (or the pseudogene TRBV3-2) and TRBJ2-3, with TRBD2 matching over 9 bases. CDR3 length: 15 residues. V lost 5 bases and J lost 3; bases outside the gene matches: 6. CDR1 LGHDT and CDR2 YNNKEL come from the germline V gene (reference sequence). CDR3 in DNA: TGTGCCAGCAGCGCCTTTGCGGGGGGGACAGATACGCAGTATTTT. Protein sequence: CASSAFAGGTDTQYF.

This clone was observed a single time. The chain recombines TRBV11-3 with TRBJ2-1; 7 bases are shared with TRBD2. CDR3 length equals 15 residues. Germline V gives CDR1 SGHNT, CDR2 YENEEA. The trim removed 4 bases at V and 9 bases at J, leaving 12 bases unmatched. CDR3 in DNA: TGTGCCAGCAGCTCTTGGCGGGGGTTAACCGCTGAGCAGTTCTTC. Encoded protein: CASSSWRGLTAEQFF.